The present entry profiles one T cell receptor (beta chain) with its context. This sample stems from a study of control samples from healthy donors and cancer patients. Measured with immunoSEQ multiplex PCR; TCRdb has only the in-frame clones, and not every one. The sample shows 70,000 to 80,000 clones, roughly 90% of them seen only once. In germline, CDR1 is SGHRS, CDR2 YFSETQ. The CDR3 is 14 amino acids. Trimming took off 4 bases at V and 7 bases at J, with 14 bases between the two ends. Sequencing was performed on PBMCs. The chain is built from TRBV5-1 and TRBJ1-4; D is perhaps TRBD1 (6 bases). This TCR was recovered from a woman between 55 and 75 years old with head and neck cancer. CDR3 nucleotides: TGCGCCAGCAGCCAAGGGGGAAGTGGTGAAAAACTGTTTTTT. Translating it yields CASSQGGSGEKLFF.